Sequencing of this T cell receptor beta chain was carried out in a study of T cells in Graves' hyperthyroidism and ophthalmopathy. General observations from the study: Ophthalmopathy, which appeared later, was predicted by the model a median around 6 months before onset. Blood also showed most of the thyroid clonotypes that were expanded above 0.001.

The table lists this clonotype with many counts. The antigen remains unidentified. The study based diagnoses on clinical symptoms, serum thyroxine and TRAb, thyroid ultrasound and orbital computed tomography. 10 ml fresh peripheral blood yielded the PBMCs. The TCR beta CDR3 regions underwent amplification using RNA transcripts as the source. Carried out on the TCR CDR3, a first-round RT-PCR used the HTBI primer set. TCRdb itself ran the multiplex PCR reads through MiXCR, one entry per CDR3 protein. Among roughly 400,000 distinct CDR3 sequences listed, over 11% were seen once. Germline V CDR1 and CDR2: SGHTA, FQGNSA. V was clipped by 5 bases and J by 2 bases; unmatched bases: 17. This CDR3 is built from 18 residues.

This clonotype was sampled from a man aged 50-59 years with Graves' ophthalmopathy. Material: blood. The chain combines TRBV7-2 with TRBJ2-7, with TRBD2 matching over 8 bases. The CDR3 loop reads CASSLSRSGGAQTYEQYF. CDR3 sequence (DNA): TGTGCCAGCAGCCTTAGCCGGAGCGGGGGAGCCCAGACCTACGAGCAGTACTTC.